This TCR beta chain emerged from a study of blood T cell repertoires in COVID-19. Looking at the study overall: COVID-19 samples collected from the United States, Italy and Spain covered acute and convalescent phases. PBMCs, B-cell-depleted T cells, or T cells were the source of the cDNA or gDNA that made up the material.

Germline V gives CDR1 MDHEN, CDR2 SYDVKM. Trimming removed 5 bases from V and 5 bases from J; junction bases left unmatched: 7. The CDR3 extends over 15 amino acids. Per the original data handling: Amplification from reference gene primers served as the basis for estimated nucleated cell counts. The protocol was immunoSEQ multiplex PCR, while the TCRdb copy is restricted to in-frame clones and leaves out a portion. Clone size and the V and J calls come from that table; the DNA yielded D and trimming. The sample lists about 250,000 clones; 70% to 90% were seen once. Sequencing was done on a sample of peripheral blood. The clonotype comes from a young man with active or convalescent COVID-19. The gene calls are TRBV28 and TRBJ1-2; 11 bases line up with TRBD1. The CDR3 coding sequence is TGTGCCAGCAGTCCCTGGACAGGGGGCGGTTATGGCTACACCTTC. Residues: CASSPWTGGGYGYTF.